Following are 9 T cell receptor beta chains from one sample sequenced in a study of CXCR3-negative and CXCR3-positive naive CD8 T cells. 5' RACE with UMI labels generated the TRB cDNA libraries. From the 5' RACE reads, TCRdb lists one entry per CDR3 protein and no DNA. This sample's clone table lists about 26,000 distinct CDR3 sequences. Input material: naive CXCR3- CD8+ T cells from blood. The subset was: CD45RO-CCR7+CD27+CD95- naive CD8+ T cells lacking CXCR3 (TNR3-). The receptors were sampled from a human donor in good health. Some clones in this sample may be carry-over from other donors' samples.

The V gene is TRBV29-1, the J gene TRBJ2-2; the D gene TCRdb calls, TRBD2, cannot be checked with no DNA. The CDR3 has 15 amino acids. Germline loops: CDR1 SQVTM, CDR2 ANQGSEA. CDR3 in amino acids: CSVVLAGENTGELFF.

CDR3 sequence: CASSLVRSHEQFF. The chain uses TRBV12-3 or TRBV12-4 and TRBJ2-1. CDR3 length: 13 residues.

This chain joins TRBV29-1 and TRBJ1-2; as DNA is missing, the TRBD1 call by TCRdb cannot be tested. This CDR3 contains 11 residues. CDR1 and CDR2 from the germline V gene are SQVTM and ANQGSEA. CDR3 amino acids: CSGDRGHGYTF.

This chain links TRBV29-1 with TRBJ2-7. The V gene's germline CDR1 is SQVTM and CDR2 ANQGSEA. The CDR3 runs 12 residues. CDR3 in amino acids: CSVEDLSYEQYF.

The chain employs TRBV28 and TRBJ2-7; TCRdb selects TRBD2, and the lack of DNA leaves this call unchecked. In germline, CDR1 is MDHEN, CDR2 SYDVKM. The CDR3 totals 13 residues. CDR3 residues: CASSPGSGFEQYF.

The chain links TRBV6-4 to TRBJ2-1; TCRdb indicates TRBD2, and absent DNA this call remains unverified. The CDR3 has 15 residues. Looked up from germline, CDR1 is MRHNA and CDR2 is SNTAGT. The CDR3 here is CASSTSGADYNEQFF.

This rearrangement joins TRBV29-1 to TRBJ1-2. Germline CDR1 and CDR2: SQVTM and ANQGSEA. This CDR3 region has 13 residues. CDR3 loop: CSVGTGGYYSYTF. Variable domain in full (rest from reference TRBV29-1 and TRBJ1-2): SAVISQKPSRDICQRGTSLTIQCQVDSQVTMMFWYRQQPGQSLTLIATANQGSEATYESGFVIDKFPISRPNLTFSTLTVSNMSPEDSSIYLCSVGTGGYYSYTFGSGTRLTVV.

This rearrangement joins TRBV5-1 to TRBJ2-1; the TRBD2 assignment by TCRdb is unverifiable without DNA. CDR3 length: 15 amino acids. The V gene's germline CDR1 is SGHRS and CDR2 YFSETQ. Here the CDR3 reads CASSPNGGSGSEQFF. Full variable domain (remainder filled in from reference TRBV5-1 and TRBJ2-1): KAGVTQTPRYLIKTRGQQVTLSCSPISGHRSVSWYQQTPGQGLQFLFEYFSETQRNKGNFPGRFSGRQFSNSRSEMNVSTLELGDSALYLCASSPNGGSGSEQFFGPGTRLTVL.

V and J are TRBV3-2 and TRBJ1-2; the D gene TCRdb calls, TRBD1, cannot be checked with no DNA. TRBV3-2 is recorded as a pseudogene. This CDR3 contains 16 residues. CDR3 in amino acids: CASSHIGGWAHYGYTF.